The source of this T cell receptor (beta chain) is a study of Ad26.COV2.S vaccination and SARS-CoV-2 variants. Study-wide background: Donor participated within the Ad26.COV2.S arm of the COV1001 trial.

Treatment described: 19 received Ad26.COV2.S at low or high dose, single or two shots; roughly five received placebo; per-sample allocation not given. Repertoires come from day 63 after the first vaccine or placebo injection. Clones were read by immunoSEQ multiplex PCR, and TCRdb kept only the in-frame ones, dropping some. This table holds about 460,000 clones, roughly nine tenths found once. Germline V CDR1 and CDR2: SGHRS, YFSETQ. This CDR3 has 16 amino acids. Trimming removed 1 base from V and 3 bases from J; junction bases left unmatched: 3. The receptor comes from a person between 18 and 65 years old who received the Ad26.COV2.S COVID-19 vaccine or a placebo. This rearrangement joins TRBV5-1 to TRBJ2-6; 8 bases match TRBD1. This specimen was peripheral blood, taken in a trial of Ad26.COV2.S vaccine versus placebo. This CDR3 reads CASSLQGAFGANVLTF. CDR3 bases: TGCGCCAGCAGCTTGCAGGGGGCGTTTGGGGCCAACGTCCTGACTTTC.